This is a list of T cell receptor beta chains from one sample in a study of CD8 T cells in Susac syndrome. TCRdb re-called the immunoSEQ multiplex PCR reads through MiXCR, storing one row per CDR3 protein. This table holds about 180,000 distinct CDR3 sequences, about 94% found once. Sequencing was carried out using CD4+ T cells from PBMCs. Receptors were obtained from a human donor with Susac syndrome. The conserved cysteine and the conserved F or W are not part of the CDR3 here. D genes are given only for firm matches.

J	V	D	CDR3
TRBJ2-1	TRBV18	TRBD2	ASSQGTRGDNEQF
TRBJ1-2	TRBV7-3	TRBD1	ASSPGQTGYT
TRBJ2-5	TRBV5-4	TRBD2	ASSFGTSGPGTQY
TRBJ2-7	TRBV2	-	ASSEQPNSYEQY
TRBJ2-7	TRBV5-1	TRBD1	ASSQGQVVYEQY
TRBJ2-3	TRBV9	-	ASSPRLVSTDTQY
TRBJ1-2	TRBV30	-	AWAPGLLRDGYT
TRBJ1-1	TRBV4-1	-	ASSQGLFGMGRGRTEAF
TRBJ2-7	TRBV11-2	TRBD1	ASSSGTGPQYEQY
TRBJ2-1	TRBV6-2/TRBV6-3	-	ASRTPGYNEQF
TRBJ2-5	TRBV5-1	-	ASSFSGGSETQY
TRBJ2-2	TRBV25-1	-	ASRAPGATGELF
TRBJ2-4	TRBV7-2	TRBD2	ASSSLSGGEDIQY
TRBJ1-5	TRBV20-1	-	SASVREGQPQH
TRBJ1-1	TRBV29-1	-	SVPTVAGTEAF
TRBJ1-5	TRBV28	-	ASSPVGGLDNQPQH
TRBJ2-7	TRBV7-6	-	ASSLVGQGPYEQY